The clone carrying this TCR beta chain was found a few times. Its antigen remains unknown. V lost 5 bases and J lost 6, with 19 bases in between. The CDR3 sequence is 16 residues long. Germline-derived CDR1 and CDR2 are SGHTA and FQGNSA. The sample originates from a study of post-analysis software for immune sequencing data. cDNA libraries of TCR beta carried unique molecular identifiers. TCRdb used MiXCR to reprocess the PCR reads, holding one entry per CDR3 protein. The sample lists roughly 730,000 distinct CDR3 sequences; 30% were seen once. Study observations and caveats: The normalized Chao1 diversity of multiple sclerosis patients was significantly lower than that of controls. The five TRBV segments detected at higher frequency in patients than in controls included TRBV5-6, TRBV5-1 and TRBV20-1.

The sequenced sample was blood. This receptor was taken from a girl aged 5-17 years with multiple sclerosis. This chain connects TRBV7-2 to TRBJ2-2; D may be TRBD2 (6 bases). CDR3 sequence reads: CASSPSNLAGPGELFF. The DNA for the CDR3 is TGTGCCAGCAGCCCTAGCAATTTGGCGGGACCCGGGGAGCTGTTTTTT. The variable domain in full, completed from reference TRBV7-2 and TRBJ2-2, reads GAGVSQSPSNKVTEKGKDVELRCDPISGHTALYWYRQSLGQGLEFLIYFQGNSAPDKSGLPSDRFSAERTGGSVSTLTIQRTQQEDSAVYLCASSPSNLAGPGELFFGEGSRLTVL.